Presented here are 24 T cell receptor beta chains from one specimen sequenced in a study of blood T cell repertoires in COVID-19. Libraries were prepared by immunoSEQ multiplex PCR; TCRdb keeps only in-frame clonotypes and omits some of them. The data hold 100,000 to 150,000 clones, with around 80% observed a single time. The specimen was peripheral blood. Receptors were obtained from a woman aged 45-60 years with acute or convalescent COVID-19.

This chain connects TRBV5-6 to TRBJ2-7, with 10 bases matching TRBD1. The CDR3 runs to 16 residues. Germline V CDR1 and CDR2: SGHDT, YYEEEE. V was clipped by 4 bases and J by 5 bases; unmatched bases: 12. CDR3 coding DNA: TGTGCCAGCAGCACTATCCTGACCGGGACAGGGGACGAGCAGTACTTC. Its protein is CASSTILTGTGDEQYF.

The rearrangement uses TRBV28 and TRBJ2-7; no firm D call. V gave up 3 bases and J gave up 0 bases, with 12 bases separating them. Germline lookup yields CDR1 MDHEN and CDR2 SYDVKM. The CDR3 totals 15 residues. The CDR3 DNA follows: TGTGCCAGCAGTTTCAACTTCGCGAGCTCCTACGAGCAGTACTTC. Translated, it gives CASSFNFASSYEQYF.

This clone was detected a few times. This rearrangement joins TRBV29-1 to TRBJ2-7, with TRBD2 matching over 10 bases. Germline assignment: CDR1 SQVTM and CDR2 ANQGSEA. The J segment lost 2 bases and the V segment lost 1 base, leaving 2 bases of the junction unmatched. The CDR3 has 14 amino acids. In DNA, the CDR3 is TGCAGCGTTGAAGGCCTAGCGGGAGCCTACGAGCAGTACTTC. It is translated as CSVEGLAGAYEQYF.

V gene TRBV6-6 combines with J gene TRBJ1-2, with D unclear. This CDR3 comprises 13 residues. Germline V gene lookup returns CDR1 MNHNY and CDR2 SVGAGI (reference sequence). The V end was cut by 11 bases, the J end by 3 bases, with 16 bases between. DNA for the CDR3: TGTGCCGCTGAGAGGGTCCTGGACTATGGCTACACCTTC. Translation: CAAERVLDYGYTF.

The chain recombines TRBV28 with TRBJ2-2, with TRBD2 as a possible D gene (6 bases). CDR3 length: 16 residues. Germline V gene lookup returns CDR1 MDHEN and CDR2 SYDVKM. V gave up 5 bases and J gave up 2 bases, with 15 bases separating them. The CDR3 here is CASSHPGTLNTGELFF. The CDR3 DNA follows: TGTGCCAGCAGTCACCCCGGGACTCTTAACACCGGGGAGCTGTTTTTT. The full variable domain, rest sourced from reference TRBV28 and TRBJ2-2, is DVKVTQSSRYLVKRTGEKVFLECVQDMDHENMFWYRQDPGLGLRLIYFSYDVKMKEKGDIPEGYSVSREKKERFSLILESASTNQTSMYLCASSHPGTLNTGELFFGEGSRLTVL.

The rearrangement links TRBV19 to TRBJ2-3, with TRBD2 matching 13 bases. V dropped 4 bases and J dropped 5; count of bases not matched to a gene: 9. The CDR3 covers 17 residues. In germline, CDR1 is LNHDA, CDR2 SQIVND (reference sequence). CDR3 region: CASSRQTSGRSVDTQYF. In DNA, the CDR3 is TGTGCCAGTAGTAGACAGACTAGCGGGAGGTCGGTAGATACGCAGTATTTT.

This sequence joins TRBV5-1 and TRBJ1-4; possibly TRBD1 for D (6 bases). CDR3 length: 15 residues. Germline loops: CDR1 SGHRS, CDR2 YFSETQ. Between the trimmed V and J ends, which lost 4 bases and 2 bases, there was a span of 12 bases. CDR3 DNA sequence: TGCGCCAGCAGCAGTGGGACAAGTACTAATGAAAAACTGTTTTTT. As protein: CASSSGTSTNEKLFF.

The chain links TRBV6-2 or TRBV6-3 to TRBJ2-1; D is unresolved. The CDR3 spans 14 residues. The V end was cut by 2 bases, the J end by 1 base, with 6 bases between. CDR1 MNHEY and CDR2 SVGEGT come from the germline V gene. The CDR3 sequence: CASSYGQSYNEQFF. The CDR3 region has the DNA TGTGCCAGCAGTTACGGGCAGTCCTACAATGAGCAGTTCTTC.

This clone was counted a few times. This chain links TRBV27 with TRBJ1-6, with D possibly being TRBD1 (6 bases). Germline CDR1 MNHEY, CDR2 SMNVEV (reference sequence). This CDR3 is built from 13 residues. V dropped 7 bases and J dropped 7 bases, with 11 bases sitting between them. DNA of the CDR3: TGTGCCAGCAAGGGACATGGGAATTCACCCCTCCACTTT. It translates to CASKGHGNSPLHF.

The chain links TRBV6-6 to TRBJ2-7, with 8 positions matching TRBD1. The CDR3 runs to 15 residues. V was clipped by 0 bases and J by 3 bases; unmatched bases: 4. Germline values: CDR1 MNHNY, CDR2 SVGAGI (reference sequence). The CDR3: CASSYSRQGNYEQYF. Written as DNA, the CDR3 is TGTGCCAGCAGTTACTCCCGACAGGGGAACTACGAGCAGTACTTC.

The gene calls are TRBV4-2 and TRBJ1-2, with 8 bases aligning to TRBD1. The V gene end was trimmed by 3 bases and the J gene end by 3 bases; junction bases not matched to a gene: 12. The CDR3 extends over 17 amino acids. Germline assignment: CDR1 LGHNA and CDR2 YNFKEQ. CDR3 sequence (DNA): TGTGCCAGCAGCCACTTCCGGGGGACAGGAGAACACTATGGCTACACCTTC. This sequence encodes CASSHFRGTGEHYGYTF.

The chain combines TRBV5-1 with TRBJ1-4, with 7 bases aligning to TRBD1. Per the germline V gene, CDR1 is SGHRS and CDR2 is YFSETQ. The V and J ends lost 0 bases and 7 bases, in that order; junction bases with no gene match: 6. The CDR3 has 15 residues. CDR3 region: CASSLARTGGEKLFF. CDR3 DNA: TGCGCCAGCAGCTTGGCCCGGACAGGAGGTGAAAAACTGTTTTTT.

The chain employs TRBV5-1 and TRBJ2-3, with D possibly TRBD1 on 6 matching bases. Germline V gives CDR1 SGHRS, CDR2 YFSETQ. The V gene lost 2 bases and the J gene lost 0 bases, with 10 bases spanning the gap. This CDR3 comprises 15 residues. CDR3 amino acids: CASSLQGPSTDTQYF. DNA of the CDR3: TGCGCCAGCAGCTTACAGGGTCCTAGCACAGATACGCAGTATTTT.

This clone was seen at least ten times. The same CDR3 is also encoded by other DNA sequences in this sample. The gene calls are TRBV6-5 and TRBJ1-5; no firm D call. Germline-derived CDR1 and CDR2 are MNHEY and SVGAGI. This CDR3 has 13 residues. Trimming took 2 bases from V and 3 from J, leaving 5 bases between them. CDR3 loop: CASSYELNQPQHF. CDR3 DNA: TGTGCCAGCAGTTACGAGCTCAATCAGCCCCAGCATTTT.

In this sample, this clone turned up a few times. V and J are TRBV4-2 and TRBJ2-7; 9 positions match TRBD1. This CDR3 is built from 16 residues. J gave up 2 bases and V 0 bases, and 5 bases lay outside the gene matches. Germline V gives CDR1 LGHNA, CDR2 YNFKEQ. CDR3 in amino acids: CASSQDTGGFTYEQYF. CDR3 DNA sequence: TGTGCCAGCAGCCAAGATACAGGGGGCTTTACCTACGAGCAGTACTTC.

The CDR3 nucleotides are TGTGCCAGCTCACTTACAGGGCCAGAAGAGACCCAGTACTTC. It translates to CASSLTGPEETQYF. V and J are TRBV18 and TRBJ2-5, with a weak D call TRBD1 (6 bases). The CDR3 extends over 14 amino acids. The germline V and J ends were trimmed by 4 bases and 3 bases, with 12 bases remaining between them. Looked up from germline, CDR1 is KGHSH and CDR2 is LQKENI.

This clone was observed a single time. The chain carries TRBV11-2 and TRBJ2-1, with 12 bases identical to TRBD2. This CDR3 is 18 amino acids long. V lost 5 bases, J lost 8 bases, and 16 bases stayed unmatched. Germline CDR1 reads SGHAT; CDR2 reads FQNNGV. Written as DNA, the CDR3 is TGTGCCAGCAGCCGCACACGAGCTGGACTAGCGGGAAGGTATGAGCAGTTCTTC. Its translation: CASSRTRAGLAGRYEQFF.

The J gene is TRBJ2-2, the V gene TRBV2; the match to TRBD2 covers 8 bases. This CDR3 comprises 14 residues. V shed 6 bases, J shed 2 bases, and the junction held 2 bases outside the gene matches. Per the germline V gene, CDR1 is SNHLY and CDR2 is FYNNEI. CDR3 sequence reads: CASRAGGNTGELFF. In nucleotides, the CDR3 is TGTGCCAGCAGGGCGGGGGGTAACACCGGGGAGCTGTTTTTT.

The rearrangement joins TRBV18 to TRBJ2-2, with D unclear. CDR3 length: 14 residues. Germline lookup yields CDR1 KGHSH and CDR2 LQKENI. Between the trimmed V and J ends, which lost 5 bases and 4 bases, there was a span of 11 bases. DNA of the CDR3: TGTGCCAGCTCAATACAGAAAGGCACCGGGGAGCTGTTTTTT. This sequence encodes CASSIQKGTGELFF.

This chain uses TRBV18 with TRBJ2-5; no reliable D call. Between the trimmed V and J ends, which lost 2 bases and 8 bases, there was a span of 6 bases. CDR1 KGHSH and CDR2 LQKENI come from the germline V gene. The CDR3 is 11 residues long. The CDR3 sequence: CASSPDTTQYF. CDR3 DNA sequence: TGTGCCAGCTCACCAGACACAACCCAGTACTTC.

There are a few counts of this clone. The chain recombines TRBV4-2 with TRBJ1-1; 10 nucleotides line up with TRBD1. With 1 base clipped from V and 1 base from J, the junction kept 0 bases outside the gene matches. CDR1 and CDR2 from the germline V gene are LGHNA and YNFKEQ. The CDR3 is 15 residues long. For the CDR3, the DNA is TGTGCCAGCAGCCAAGGACAGGGGGCGAACACTGAAGCTTTCTTT. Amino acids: CASSQGQGANTEAFF.

The CDR3 loop is CASKEGYNSPLHF. For the CDR3, the DNA is TGTGCCAGCAAGGAGGGCTATAATTCACCCCTCCACTTT. This chain connects TRBV6-5 to TRBJ1-6; no definite D call. V lost 7 bases to trimming and J lost 3 bases, with 7 bases between them. In germline, CDR1 is MNHEY, CDR2 SVGAGI. The CDR3 sequence is 13 residues long.

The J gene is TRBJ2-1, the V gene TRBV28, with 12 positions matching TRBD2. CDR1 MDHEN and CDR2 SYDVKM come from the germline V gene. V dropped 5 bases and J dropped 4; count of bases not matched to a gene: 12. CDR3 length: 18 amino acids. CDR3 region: CASSPLAGGLSSYNEQFF. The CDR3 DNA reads TGTGCCAGCAGTCCACTAGCGGGAGGCCTGTCCTCTTACAATGAGCAGTTCTTC.

The CDR3 spells CASSTRDKNQPQHF. DNA for the CDR3: TGTGCCAGTAGTACTCGGGACAAAAATCAGCCCCAGCATTTT. V gene TRBV19 combines with J gene TRBJ1-5; tentative D call: TRBD1 (6 bases). The CDR3 is 14 amino acids. V was cut by 4 bases and J by 4 bases, with 11 bases left in between. Germline CDR1 and CDR2: LNHDA and SQIVND (reference sequence).